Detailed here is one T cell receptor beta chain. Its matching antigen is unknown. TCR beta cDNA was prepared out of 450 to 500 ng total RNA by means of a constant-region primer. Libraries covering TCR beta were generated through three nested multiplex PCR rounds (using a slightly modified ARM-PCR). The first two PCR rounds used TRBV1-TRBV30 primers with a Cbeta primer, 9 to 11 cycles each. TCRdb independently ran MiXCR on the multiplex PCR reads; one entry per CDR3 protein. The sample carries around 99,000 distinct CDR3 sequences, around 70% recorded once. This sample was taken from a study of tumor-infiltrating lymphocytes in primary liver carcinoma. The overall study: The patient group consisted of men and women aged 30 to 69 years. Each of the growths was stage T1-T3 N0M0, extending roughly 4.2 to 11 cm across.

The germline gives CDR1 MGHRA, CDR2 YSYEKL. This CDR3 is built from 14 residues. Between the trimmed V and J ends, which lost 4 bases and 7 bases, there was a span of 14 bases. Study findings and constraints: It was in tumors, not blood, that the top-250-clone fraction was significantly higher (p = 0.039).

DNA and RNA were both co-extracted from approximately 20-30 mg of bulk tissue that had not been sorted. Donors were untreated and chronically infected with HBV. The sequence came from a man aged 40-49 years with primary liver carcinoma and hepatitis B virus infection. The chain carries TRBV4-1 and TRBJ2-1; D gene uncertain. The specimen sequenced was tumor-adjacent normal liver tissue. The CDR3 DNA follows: TGCGCCAGCAGCCCCCTAGGCTCAGAGAATGAGCAGTTCTTC. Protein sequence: CASSPLGSENEQFF.